Judged by abundance, the clone carrying this TCR beta chain is medium-sized. The entry originates in a study of CD4 and CD8 cells across lung adenocarcinoma regions. Trimming pared 4 bases from V and 1 base from J, leaving 17 bases between. The CDR3 runs to 17 residues. Germline CDR1 MRHNA, CDR2 SNTAGT. The patients had localized lung adenocarcinoma, a non-small cell subtype. From the PCR reads, TCRdb called clonotypes with MiXCR, one entry per CDR3 protein. The sample contains about 3,700 distinct CDR3 sequences, 64% of which appear only once. The sequencing sample was made of CD4+ T cells from the margin of a lung tumor. This clonotype was obtained from a male donor with lung adenocarcinoma. The CD4 and CD8 labels of this study may be unreliable. The chain has TRBV6-4 and TRBJ2-1, with TRBD1 as a possible D gene (7 bases). For the CDR3, the DNA is TGTGCCAGCAGTGTGGAGGGGGCCCTACATTCCTACAATGAGCAGTTCTTC. Protein product: CASSVEGALHSYNEQFF.